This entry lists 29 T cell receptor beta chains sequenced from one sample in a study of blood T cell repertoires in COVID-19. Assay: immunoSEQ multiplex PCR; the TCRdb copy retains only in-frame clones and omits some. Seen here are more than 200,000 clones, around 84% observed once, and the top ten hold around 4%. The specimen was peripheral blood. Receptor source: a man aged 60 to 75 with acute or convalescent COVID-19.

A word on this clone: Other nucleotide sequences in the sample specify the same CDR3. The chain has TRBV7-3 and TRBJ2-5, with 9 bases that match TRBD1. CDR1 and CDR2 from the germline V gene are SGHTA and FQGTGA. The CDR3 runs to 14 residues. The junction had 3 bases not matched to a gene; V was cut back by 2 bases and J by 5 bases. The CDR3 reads CASSLSGQGETQYF. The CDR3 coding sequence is TGTGCCAGCAGCTTATCAGGACAGGGGGAGACCCAGTACTTC.

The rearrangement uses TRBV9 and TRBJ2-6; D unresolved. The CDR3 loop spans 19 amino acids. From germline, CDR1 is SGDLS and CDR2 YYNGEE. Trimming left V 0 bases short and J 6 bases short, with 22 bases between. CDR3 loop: CASSVAPGFGLTAANVLTF. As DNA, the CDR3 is TGTGCCAGCAGCGTAGCTCCAGGATTCGGCCTCACTGCGGCCAACGTCCTGACTTTC.

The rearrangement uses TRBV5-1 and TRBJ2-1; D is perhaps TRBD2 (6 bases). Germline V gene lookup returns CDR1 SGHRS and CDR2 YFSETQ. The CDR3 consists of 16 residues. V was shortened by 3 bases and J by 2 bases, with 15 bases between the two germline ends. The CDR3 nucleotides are TGCGCCAGCAGCTCGCGGGGCACAGGACCCTACAATGAGCAGTTCTTC. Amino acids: CASSSRGTGPYNEQFF.

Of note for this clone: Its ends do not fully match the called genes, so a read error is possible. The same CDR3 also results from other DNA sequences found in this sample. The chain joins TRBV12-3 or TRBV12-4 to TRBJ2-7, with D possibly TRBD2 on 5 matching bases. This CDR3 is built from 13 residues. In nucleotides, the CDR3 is TGTGCCAGCAGTAGGGAGTCCGCTTACGAGCAGTACTTT. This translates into CASSRESAYEQYF.

The CDR3 loop reads CASSPFSFAGADNEQFF. For the CDR3, the DNA is TGTGCCAGCAGCCCCTTCTCGTTTGCAGGGGCGGACAATGAGCAGTTCTTC. J is TRBJ2-1 and V is TRBV9; the D gene is possibly TRBD1 (6 bases). This CDR3 has 17 amino acids. CDR1 is SGDLS and CDR2 is YYNGEE in the germline V gene. Trimming left V 4 bases short and J 5 bases short, with 22 bases between.

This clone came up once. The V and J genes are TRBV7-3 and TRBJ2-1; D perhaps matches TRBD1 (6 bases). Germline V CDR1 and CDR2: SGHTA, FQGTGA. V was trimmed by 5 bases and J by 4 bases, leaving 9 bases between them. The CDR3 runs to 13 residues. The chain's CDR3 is CASSRDRYNEQFF. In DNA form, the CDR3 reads TGTGCCAGCAGCCGAGACAGGTACAATGAGCAGTTCTTC.

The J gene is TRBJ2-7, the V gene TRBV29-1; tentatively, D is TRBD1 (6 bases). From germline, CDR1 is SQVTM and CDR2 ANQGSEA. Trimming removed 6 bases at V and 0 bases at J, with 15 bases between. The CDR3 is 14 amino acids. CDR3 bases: TGCAGCGTCCGACCCCAGGGGAGCTCCTACGAGCAGTACTTC. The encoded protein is CSVRPQGSSYEQYF.

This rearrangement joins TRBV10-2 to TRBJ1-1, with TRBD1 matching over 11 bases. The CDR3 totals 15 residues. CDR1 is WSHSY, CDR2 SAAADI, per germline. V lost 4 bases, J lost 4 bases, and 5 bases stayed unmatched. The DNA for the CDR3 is TGCGCCAGCAGTGCCGGGACAGGGGGGACCACTGAAGCTTTCTTT. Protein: CASSAGTGGTTEAFF.

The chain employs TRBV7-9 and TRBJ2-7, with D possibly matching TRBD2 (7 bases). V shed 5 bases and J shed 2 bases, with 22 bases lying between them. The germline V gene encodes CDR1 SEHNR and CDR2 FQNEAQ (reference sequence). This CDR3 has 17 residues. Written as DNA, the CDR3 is TGTGCCAGCAGCACCCGGTCTGCGGGGGCCGGGGCCTACGAGCAGTACTTC. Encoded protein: CASSTRSAGAGAYEQYF.

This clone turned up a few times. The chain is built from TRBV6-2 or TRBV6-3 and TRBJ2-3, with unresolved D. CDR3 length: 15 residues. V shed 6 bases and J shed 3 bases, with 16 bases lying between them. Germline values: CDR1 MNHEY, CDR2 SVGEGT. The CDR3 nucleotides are TGTGCCAGCAGCCCCGGCACAGTCGTTACAGATACGCAGTATTTT. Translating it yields CASSPGTVVTDTQYF.

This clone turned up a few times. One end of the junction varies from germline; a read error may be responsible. The CDR3 DNA reads as TGTGCTAGCACCCGGGAGTGGGGGGAGACCCAGTACTTC. Translated: CASTREWGETQYF. This chain uses TRBV7-7 with TRBJ2-5; D possibly corresponds to TRBD2 (6 bases). Germline V gives CDR1 SSHAT, CDR2 FNYEAQ (reference sequence). This CDR3 is built from 13 residues. Variable domain in full (rest from reference TRBV7-7 and TRBJ2-5): GAGVSQSPRYKVTKRGQDVTLRCDPISSHATLYWYQQALGQGPEFLTYFNYEAQPDKSGLPSDRFSAERPEGSISTLTIQRTEQRDSAMYRCASTREWGETQYFGPGTRLLVL.

The CDR3 here is CATSKGVGDEQFF. The DNA for the CDR3 is TGTGCCACCAGTAAGGGGGTGGGGGATGAGCAGTTCTTC. The chain is built from TRBV24-1 and TRBJ2-1; the D gene is possibly TRBD1 (6 bases). The CDR3 sequence is 13 residues long. Germline V gives CDR1 KGHDR, CDR2 SFDVKD. The V end lost 6 bases, the J end lost 8 bases, and 13 bases lay between the germline ends.

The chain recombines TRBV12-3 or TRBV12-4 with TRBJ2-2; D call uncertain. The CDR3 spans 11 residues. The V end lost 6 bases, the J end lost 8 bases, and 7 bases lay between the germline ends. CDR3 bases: TGTGCCAGCAGCCGCCTAGGGGAGCTGTTTTTT. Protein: CASSRLGELFF.

The CDR3 region is CASSLGLAGGSGEQYF. Here the CDR3 DNA reads TGTGCCAGCAGCCTGGGACTAGCGGGAGGGTCTGGCGAGCAGTACTTC. The chain carries TRBV11-3 and TRBJ2-7, with TRBD2 matching 16 bases. Germline-derived CDR1 and CDR2 are SGHNT and YENEEA. The length of the CDR3 is 16 residues. The trim removed 5 bases at V and 6 bases at J, leaving 7 bases unmatched.

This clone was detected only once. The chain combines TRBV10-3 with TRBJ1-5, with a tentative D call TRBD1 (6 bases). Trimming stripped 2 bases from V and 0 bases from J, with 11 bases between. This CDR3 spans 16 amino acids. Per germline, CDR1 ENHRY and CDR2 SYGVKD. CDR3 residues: CAISEGGSLSNQPQHF. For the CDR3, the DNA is TGTGCCATCAGTGAGGGGGGCAGCCTTAGCAATCAGCCCCAGCATTTT.

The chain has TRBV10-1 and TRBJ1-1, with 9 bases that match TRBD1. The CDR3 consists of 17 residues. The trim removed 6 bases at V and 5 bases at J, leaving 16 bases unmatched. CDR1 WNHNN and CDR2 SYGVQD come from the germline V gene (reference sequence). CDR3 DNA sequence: TGCGCCAGCAGAAGGGACAGGGAATATGACGGGAAGACTGAAGCTTTCTTT. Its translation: CASRRDREYDGKTEAFF.

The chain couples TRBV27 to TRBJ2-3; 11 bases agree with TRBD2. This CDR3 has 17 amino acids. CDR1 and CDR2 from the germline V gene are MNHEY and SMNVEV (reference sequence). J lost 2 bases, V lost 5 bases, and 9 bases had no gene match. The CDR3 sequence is CASSPRVAGGYTDTQYF. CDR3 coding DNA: TGTGCCAGCAGTCCCCGGGTAGCGGGAGGGTACACAGATACGCAGTATTTT.

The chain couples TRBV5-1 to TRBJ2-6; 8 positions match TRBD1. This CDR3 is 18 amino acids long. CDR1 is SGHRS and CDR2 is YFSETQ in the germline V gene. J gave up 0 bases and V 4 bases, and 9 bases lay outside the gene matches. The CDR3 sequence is CASSPNRGLSSGANVLTF. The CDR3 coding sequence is TGCGCCAGCAGCCCAAACAGGGGGTTGAGCTCTGGGGCCAACGTCCTGACTTTC.

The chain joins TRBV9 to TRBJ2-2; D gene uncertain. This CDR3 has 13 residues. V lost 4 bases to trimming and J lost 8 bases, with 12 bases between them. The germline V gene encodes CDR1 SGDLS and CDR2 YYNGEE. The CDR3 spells CASSSTASGELFF. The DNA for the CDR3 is TGTGCCAGCAGCTCCACCGCGAGTGGGGAGCTGTTTTTT.

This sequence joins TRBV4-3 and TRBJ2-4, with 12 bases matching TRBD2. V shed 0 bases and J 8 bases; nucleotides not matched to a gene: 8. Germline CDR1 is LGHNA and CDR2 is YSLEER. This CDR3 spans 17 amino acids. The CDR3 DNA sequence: TGCGCCAGCAGCCAAGATTGGACTAGCGGGAATCGAGACATTCAGTACTTC. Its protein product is CASSQDWTSGNRDIQYF.

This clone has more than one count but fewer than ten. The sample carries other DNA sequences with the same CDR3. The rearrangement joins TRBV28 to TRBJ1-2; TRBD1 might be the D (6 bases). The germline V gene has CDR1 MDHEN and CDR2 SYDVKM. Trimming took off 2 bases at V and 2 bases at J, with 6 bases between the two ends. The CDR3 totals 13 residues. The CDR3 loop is CASSLGQNYGYTF. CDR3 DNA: TGTGCCAGCAGTTTAGGACAGAACTATGGCTACACCTTC.

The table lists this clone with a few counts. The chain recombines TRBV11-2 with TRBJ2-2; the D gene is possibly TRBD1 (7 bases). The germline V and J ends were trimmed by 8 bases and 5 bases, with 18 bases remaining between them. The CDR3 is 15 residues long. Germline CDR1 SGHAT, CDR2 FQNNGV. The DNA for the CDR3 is TGTGCCAGCGGGGGGACAGCGGTGGGGACCGGGGAGCTGTTTTTT. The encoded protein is CASGGTAVGTGELFF.

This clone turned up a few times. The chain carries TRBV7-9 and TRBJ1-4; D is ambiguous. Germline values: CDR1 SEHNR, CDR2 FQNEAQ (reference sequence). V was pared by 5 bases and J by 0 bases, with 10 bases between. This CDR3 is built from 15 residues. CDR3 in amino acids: CASSPGRSTNEKLFF. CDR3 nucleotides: TGTGCCAGCAGCCCCGGGAGGTCAACTAATGAAAAACTGTTTTTT. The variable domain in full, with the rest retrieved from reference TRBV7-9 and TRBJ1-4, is DTGVSQNPRHKITKRGQNVTFRCDPISEHNRLYWYRQTLGQGPEFLTYFQNEAQLEKSRLLSDRFSAERPKGSFSTLEIQRTEQGDSAMYLCASSPGRSTNEKLFFGSGTQLSVL.

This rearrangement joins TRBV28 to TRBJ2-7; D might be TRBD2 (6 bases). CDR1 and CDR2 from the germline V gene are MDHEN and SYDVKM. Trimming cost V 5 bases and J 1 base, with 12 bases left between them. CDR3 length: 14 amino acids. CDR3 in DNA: TGTGCCAGCAGTGGGGGGTGGGGATCCTACGAGCAGTACTTC. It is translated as CASSGGWGSYEQYF. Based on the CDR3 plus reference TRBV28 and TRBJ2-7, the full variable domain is DVKVTQSSRYLVKRTGEKVFLECVQDMDHENMFWYRQDPGLGLRLIYFSYDVKMKEKGDIPEGYSVSREKKERFSLILESASTNQTSMYLCASSGGWGSYEQYFGPGTRLTVT.

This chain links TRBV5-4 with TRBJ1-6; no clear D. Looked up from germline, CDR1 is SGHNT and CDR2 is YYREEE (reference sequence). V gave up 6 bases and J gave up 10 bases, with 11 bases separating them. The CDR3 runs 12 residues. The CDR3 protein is CASNSGVSPLHF. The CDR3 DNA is TGTGCCAGCAACTCCGGGGTATCACCCCTCCACTTT.

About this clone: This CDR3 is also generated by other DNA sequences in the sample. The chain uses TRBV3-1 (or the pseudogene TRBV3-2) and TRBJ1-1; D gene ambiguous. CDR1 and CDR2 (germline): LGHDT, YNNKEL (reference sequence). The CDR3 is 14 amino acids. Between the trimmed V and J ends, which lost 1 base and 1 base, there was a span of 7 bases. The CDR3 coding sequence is TGTGCCAGCAGCCAAGGGGCGGGGAACACTGAAGCTTTCTTT. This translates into CASSQGAGNTEAFF.

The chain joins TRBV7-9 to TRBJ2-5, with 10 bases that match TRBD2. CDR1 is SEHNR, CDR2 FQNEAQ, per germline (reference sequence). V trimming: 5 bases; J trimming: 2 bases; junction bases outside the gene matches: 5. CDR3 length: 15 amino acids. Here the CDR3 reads CASSPVTSGQETQYF. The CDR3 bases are TGTGCCAGCAGCCCCGTGACTAGCGGGCAAGAGACCCAGTACTTC.

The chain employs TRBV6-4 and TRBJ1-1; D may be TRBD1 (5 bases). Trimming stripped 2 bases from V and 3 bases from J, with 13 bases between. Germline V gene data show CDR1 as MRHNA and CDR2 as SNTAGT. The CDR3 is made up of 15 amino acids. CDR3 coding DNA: TGTGCCAGCAGTGACACCGGAGGGGCGTACACTGAAGCTTTCTTT. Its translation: CASSDTGGAYTEAFF.

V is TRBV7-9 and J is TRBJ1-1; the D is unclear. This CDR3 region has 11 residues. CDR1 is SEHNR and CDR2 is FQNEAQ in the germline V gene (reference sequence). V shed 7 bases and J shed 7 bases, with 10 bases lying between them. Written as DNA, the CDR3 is TGTGCCAGCAAGGCGGGGTTTGAAGCTTTCTTT. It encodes CASKAGFEAFF. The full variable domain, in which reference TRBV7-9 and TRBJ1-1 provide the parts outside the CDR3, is DTGVSQNPRHKITKRGQNVTFRCDPISEHNRLYWYRQTLGQGPEFLTYFQNEAQLEKSRLLSDRFSAERPKGSFSTLEIQRTEQGDSAMYLCASKAGFEAFFGQGTRLTVV.